The 10 T cell receptor beta chains given below trace back to one sample, sequenced in a study of T cell responses to AZD1222 COVID-19 vaccine. The protocol was immunoSEQ multiplex PCR, while the TCRdb copy is restricted to in-frame clones and leaves out a portion. The sample records about 130,000 clones, about 87% being singletons. The input for sequencing was peripheral blood, taken on day 0 of AZD1222 vaccination. The receptors were gathered from an adult in good health.

The chain combines TRBV5-1 with TRBJ2-7; either TRBD1 or TRBD2 may supply D (5 bases each). Looked up from germline, CDR1 is SGHRS and CDR2 is YFSETQ. This CDR3 has 14 residues. The V end was cut by 3 bases, the J end by 3 bases, with 13 bases between. CDR3 region: CASSSYGADYEQYF. The CDR3 DNA is TGCGCCAGCAGCTCCTACGGGGCAGACTACGAGCAGTACTTC. The complete variable domain, with remaining parts taken from reference TRBV5-1 and TRBJ2-7, reads KAGVTQTPRYLIKTRGQQVTLSCSPISGHRSVSWYQQTPGQGLQFLFEYFSETQRNKGNFPGRFSGRQFSNSRSEMNVSTLELGDSALYLCASSSYGADYEQYFGPGTRLTVT.

The chain links TRBV6-4 to TRBJ1-1; D is possibly TRBD1 (5 bases). Germline V gene data show CDR1 as MRHNA and CDR2 as SNTAGT. V was shortened by 5 bases and J by 10 bases, with 20 bases between the two germline ends. CDR3 length: 14 residues. This CDR3 reads CASSNTGGGQAAFF. The CDR3 DNA sequence: TGTGCCAGCAGTAACACAGGAGGTGGTCAGGCAGCTTTCTTT.

V usage is TRBV11-2 and J usage is TRBJ2-7, with 9 positions matching TRBD1. V was pared by 5 bases and J by 8 bases, with 4 bases of the junction left unmatched. CDR3 length equals 12 residues. From germline, CDR1 is SGHAT and CDR2 FQNNGV. The CDR3 DNA is TGTGCCAGCAGCCAGGGACAGGGCAAGCAGTACTTC. Residues: CASSQGQGKQYF.

In its sample, this clone was seen a few times. At one end the junction does not follow the germline gene, possibly because of a read error. The rearrangement joins TRBV2 to TRBJ1-1; a possible D gene is TRBD1 (6 bases). The CDR3 loop spans 12 amino acids. Germline CDR1 reads SNHLY; CDR2 reads FYNNEI. In DNA, the CDR3 is TGTGCCACCAGTACAGGGTATACTGAAGCTTTCTTT. Translating it yields CATSTGYTEAFF.

The rearrangement uses TRBV19 and TRBJ2-5; D possibly corresponds to TRBD2 (7 bases). The CDR3 runs to 14 residues. Germline V CDR1 and CDR2: LNHDA, SQIVND (reference sequence). V was cut by 6 bases and J by 4 bases, with 15 bases left in between. DNA of the CDR3: TGTGCCAGTAGGTCCGGGGGGCTAGGAGAGACCCAGTACTTC. Its translation is CASRSGGLGETQYF.

CDR3 coding DNA: TGTGCCAGTAGTATAGGTTCTATTCAGGCAAACACTGAAGCTTTCTTT. Translated: CASSIGSIQANTEAFF. The rearrangement joins TRBV19 to TRBJ1-1, with no clear D. The CDR3 is made up of 16 amino acids. Germline V gives CDR1 LNHDA, CDR2 SQIVND (reference sequence). With 1 base removed from V and 2 bases from J, the gap between germline ends came to 14 bases.

The chain recombines TRBV3-1 (or the pseudogene TRBV3-2) with TRBJ2-1; D is possibly TRBD1 or TRBD2 (5 bases each). The CDR3 is 15 residues long. Looked up from germline, CDR1 is LGHDT and CDR2 is YNNKEL (reference sequence). V lost 2 bases to trimming and J lost 8 bases, with 16 bases between them. This CDR3 is CASSQPGRWGDEQFF. The CDR3 DNA is TGTGCCAGCAGCCAACCGGGACGGTGGGGCGATGAGCAGTTCTTC.

This clone turned up a few times. The chain is built from TRBV28 and TRBJ2-5, with 8 bases matching TRBD1. From germline, CDR1 is MDHEN and CDR2 SYDVKM. V was pared by 3 bases and J by 4 bases, with 10 bases of the junction left unmatched. The CDR3 contains 16 residues. DNA of the CDR3: TGTGCCAGCAGTTTCCTACTAAGGACAGGGAGAGAGACCCAGTACTTC. Translated: CASSFLLRTGRETQYF.

J is TRBJ2-3 and V is TRBV10-1, with 9 bases matching TRBD1. Germline V CDR1 and CDR2: WNHNN, SYGVQD (reference sequence). The V gene end was trimmed by 5 bases and the J gene end by 6 bases; junction bases not matched to a gene: 6. CDR3 length: 14 residues. CDR3 in amino acids: CASSTGQGWDTQYF. The CDR3 region has the DNA TGCGCCAGCAGTACGGGACAGGGCTGGGATACGCAGTATTTT.

V usage is TRBV28 and J usage is TRBJ2-7; TRBD1 matches 7 bases. Germline lookup yields CDR1 MDHEN and CDR2 SYDVKM. Trimming cost V 5 bases and J 5 bases; bases outside gene matches: 12. The CDR3 has 15 residues. The CDR3 bases are TGTGCCAGCAGTAACCCCTGGGACAGCCCCAACGAGCAGTACTTC. Its translation is CASSNPWDSPNEQYF. Supplemented by reference TRBV28 and TRBJ2-7, the full variable domain reads DVKVTQSSRYLVKRTGEKVFLECVQDMDHENMFWYRQDPGLGLRLIYFSYDVKMKEKGDIPEGYSVSREKKERFSLILESASTNQTSMYLCASSNPWDSPNEQYFGPGTRLTVT.